This T cell receptor beta chain is from a study of CXCR3-negative and CXCR3-positive naive CD8 T cells. For the study at large: The dataset comprises 110 million to 150 million TRB reads in total, with about 1.5 +/- 0.3 million reads per library. Study outcomes and limitations: For the naive subsets, surface CD5 was similar, and TCR strength was inferred from TRB CDR3 properties.

About this clonotype itself: Its target is not known.

All TRB cDNA libraries came from 5' RACE performed with UMI labels. Each CDR3 protein gets one entry in TCRdb, which reprocessed the 5' RACE reads and gives no DNA. The sample table includes tens of thousands of distinct CDR3 sequences. Germline V gene lookup returns CDR1 SGHTA and CDR2 FQGTGA. The CDR3 totals 13 residues. CD45RO-CCR7+CD27+CD95- was the phenotype of naive CD8+ T cells. The source is a human donor in good health. Some clones in this sample may be carry-over from other donors' samples. The specimen sequenced was naive CXCR3- CD8+ T cells from blood. Subset noted: CD45RO-CCR7+CD27+CD95- naive CD8+ T cells lacking CXCR3 (TNR3-). The chain recombines TRBV7-3 with TRBJ1-1. The CDR3 spells CASSYQQNTEAFF.